The rows below give T cell receptor beta chains drawn from one sample of a study of blood T cell repertoires in COVID-19. The table came from immunoSEQ multiplex PCR; TCRdb's copy has only in-frame clones and leaves some out. The sample contains roughly 200,000 clones, about nine tenths of which appear only once. Sequencing used peripheral blood. The origin of the receptors is a man aged 80 or over with acute or convalescent COVID-19. The CDR3 runs from the conserved cysteine through the conserved F or W.

len,v_gene,j_gene,CDR3aa
11,TRBV29-1,TRBJ1-4,CSFWGDEKLFF
16,TRBV29-1,TRBJ2-6,CSAIEARVSGANVLTF
14,TRBV5-1,TRBJ1-2,CASSTDRGIYGYTF
15,TRBV15,TRBJ2-1,CATSGRLAGTDEQFF
15,TRBV5-4,TRBJ1-3,CASSLSSGSGNTIYF
16,TRBV23-1,TRBJ2-7,CASSPERGRVAYEQYF
14,TRBV5-1,TRBJ2-5,CASSSGQGQETQYF
14,TRBV7-9,TRBJ1-2,CASSLAQGPYGYTF
10,TRBV18,TRBJ2-1,CASSRNEQFF
18,TRBV11-2,TRBJ2-4,CASSFYFVSGGTKNIQYF
19,TRBV3-1/TRBV3-2,TRBJ2-6,CASSGAIQGVVTGANVLTF
15,TRBV19,TRBJ1-1,CASSIDPRAGTEAFF
16,TRBV4-1,TRBJ2-1,CASSQNLAGGPNEQFF
11,TRBV19,TRBJ1-1,CASIGATEAFF
13,TRBV29-1,TRBJ1-1,CSAATDQGTEAFF
17,TRBV18,TRBJ2-6,CASSPRQGTSGANVLTF
16,TRBV7-9,TRBJ2-7,CASSPRTGGDSYEQYF
15,TRBV5-4,TRBJ2-5,CASSYGLAKQETQYF
13,TRBV6-2/TRBV6-3,TRBJ2-1,CASSYGMTGPQFF
14,TRBV4-1,TRBJ1-2,CASSQEWDSIGYTF
17,TRBV5-1,TRBJ2-5,CASSLGATSGSLETQYF
12,TRBV30,TRBJ2-5,CAWAQGVATQYF
16,TRBV7-9,TRBJ2-3,CASSFGTSGRADTQYF
16,TRBV2,TRBJ2-1,CASTPGLTGLYGEQFF
16,TRBV7-9,TRBJ1-1,CASSLTPQGPNTEAFF
14,TRBV29-1,TRBJ2-7,CSVDGGEGSYEQYF
15,TRBV7-2,TRBJ2-3,CASSAGGLARHTQYF
17,TRBV7-2,TRBJ2-3,CASSLAGSGRGTDTQYF
12,TRBV29-1,TRBJ1-1,CSVEAVNTEAFF
13,TRBV7-8,TRBJ2-5,CASGLAVQETQYF
15,TRBV11-1,TRBJ1-2,CASSLRTGGSYGYTF
11,TRBV30,TRBJ2-5,CAWTRGETQYF
17,TRBV5-1,TRBJ2-1,CASSLTLTSGSYNEQFF
15,TRBV18,TRBJ2-3,CASSPGLAATDTQYF
18,TRBV7-2,TRBJ2-2,CASSPRGSSGRVDGELFF
15,TRBV28,TRBJ2-3,CASSRSGSRTDTQYF
15,TRBV5-1,TRBJ2-3,CASSYRTSGTDTQYF
16,TRBV19,TRBJ2-2,CASSPRSGSSTGELFF
13,TRBV12-3/TRBV12-4,TRBJ1-5,CASTGDRDQPQHF